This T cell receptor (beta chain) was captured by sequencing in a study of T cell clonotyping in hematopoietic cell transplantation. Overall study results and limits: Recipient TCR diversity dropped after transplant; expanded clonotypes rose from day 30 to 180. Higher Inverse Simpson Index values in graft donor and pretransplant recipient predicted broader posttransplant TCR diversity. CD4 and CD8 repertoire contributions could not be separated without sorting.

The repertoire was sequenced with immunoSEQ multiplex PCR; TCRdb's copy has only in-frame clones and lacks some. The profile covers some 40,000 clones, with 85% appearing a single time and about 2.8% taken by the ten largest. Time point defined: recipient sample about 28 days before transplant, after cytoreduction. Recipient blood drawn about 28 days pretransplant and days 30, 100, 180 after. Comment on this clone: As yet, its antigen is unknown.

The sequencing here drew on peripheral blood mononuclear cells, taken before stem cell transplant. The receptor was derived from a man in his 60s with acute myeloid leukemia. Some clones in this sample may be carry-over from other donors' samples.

The CDR3 DNA is TGTGCCAGCAGCCGGACTAGCGGGGGGTACCAAGAGACCCAGTACTTC. Translating gives CASSRTSGGYQETQYF. The V call is TRBV11-3, the J call TRBJ2-5, with 14 bases fitting TRBD2. The germline V gene encodes CDR1 SGHNT and CDR2 YENEEA. The CDR3 sequence is 16 residues long. With V trimmed by 5 bases and J by 0 bases, 2 bases remained unmatched.